This T cell receptor (beta chain) is from a study of shared clonotypes between healthy human individuals. The naive CD8 subset, CD45RO-negative cells positively selected for CCR7, excluded terminally differentiated effector memory CD45RA+ cells. The CDR3 has 12 amino acids. Germline CDR1 is SEHNR and CDR2 is FQNEAQ (reference sequence). The V gene lost 0 bases and the J gene lost 7 bases, with 6 bases spanning the gap. Sequencing was performed with immunoSEQ multiplex PCR; in TCRdb, only in-frame clones are kept and a portion is missing. The data show approximately 1.9 million clones, about 94% seen once.

This sequence was found in a man aged 18 to 30 in good health. Some clones in this sample may be carry-over from other donors' samples. This rearrangement joins TRBV7-9 to TRBJ1-1; D gene uncertain. Material: naive CD8+ T cells from PBMCs. Written as DNA, the CDR3 is TGTGCCAGCAGCTTAGCGACCGGTGAAGCTTTCTTT. Translated, it gives CASSLATGEAFF.